The following is a TCR beta chain sequence with its context. Its cognate antigen is unknown. Data came from immunoSEQ multiplex PCR; TCRdb stores just in-frame clones and leaves some out. Among 40,000 to 50,000 clones listed, roughly 86% were seen once. The data belong to a study of T cells in localized non-small cell lung cancer. Points from the study as a whole: A median of roughly 57 clones ranked among the top 100 in tumor appeared in adjacent lung. One tumor region alone was sequenced, and heterogeneity therefore remains possible. Higher blood T cell density went with longer overall survival. Tumor showed lower T cell clonality than uninvolved adjacent lung, where it was highest.

The CDR3 is made up of 14 amino acids. Trimming shortened V by 0 bases and J by 6 bases, and 12 bases separated the two germline ends. Per germline, CDR1 GTSNPN and CDR2 SVGIG (reference sequence). This TCR was sampled from a woman between 18 and 50 years old with stage III lung adenocarcinoma. The gene calls are TRBV30 and TRBJ1-5, with D uncertain. Specimen: peripheral blood, collected before any cancer treatment. The DNA of the CDR3 is TGTGCCTGGAGTGTAGGGCAGAATCTTCAGCCCCAGCATTTT. Protein product: CAWSVGQNLQPQHF. The complete variable domain, with remaining parts taken from reference TRBV30 and TRBJ1-5, reads SQTIHQWPATLVQPVGSPLSLECTVEGTSNPNLYWYRQAAGRGLQLLFYSVGIGQISSEVPQNLSASRPQDRQFILSSKKLLLSDSGFYLCAWSVGQNLQPQHFGDGTRLSIL.